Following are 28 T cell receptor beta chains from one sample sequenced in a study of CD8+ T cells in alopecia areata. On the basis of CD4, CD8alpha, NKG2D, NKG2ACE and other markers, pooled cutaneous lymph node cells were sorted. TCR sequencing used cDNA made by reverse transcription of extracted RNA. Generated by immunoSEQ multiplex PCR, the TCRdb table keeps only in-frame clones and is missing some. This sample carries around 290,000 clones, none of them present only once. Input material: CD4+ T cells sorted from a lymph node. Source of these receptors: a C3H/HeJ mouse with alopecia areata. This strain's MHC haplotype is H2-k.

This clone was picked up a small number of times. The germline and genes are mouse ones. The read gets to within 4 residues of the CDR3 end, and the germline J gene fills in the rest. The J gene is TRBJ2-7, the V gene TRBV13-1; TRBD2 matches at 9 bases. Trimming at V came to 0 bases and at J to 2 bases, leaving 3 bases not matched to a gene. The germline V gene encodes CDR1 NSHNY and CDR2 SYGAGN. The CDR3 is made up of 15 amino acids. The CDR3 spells CASSDATGGTYEQYF. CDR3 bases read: TGTGCCAGCAGTGATGCAACTGGGGGGACCTAT.

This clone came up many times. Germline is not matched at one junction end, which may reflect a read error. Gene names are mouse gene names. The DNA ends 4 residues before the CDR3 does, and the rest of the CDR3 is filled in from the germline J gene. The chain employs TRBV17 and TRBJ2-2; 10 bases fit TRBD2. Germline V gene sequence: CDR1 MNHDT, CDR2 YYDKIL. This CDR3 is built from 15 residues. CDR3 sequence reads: CASSRLGGNSGQLYF. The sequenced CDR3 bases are TGTGCTAGCAGTCGACTGGGGGGAAACTCCGGG.

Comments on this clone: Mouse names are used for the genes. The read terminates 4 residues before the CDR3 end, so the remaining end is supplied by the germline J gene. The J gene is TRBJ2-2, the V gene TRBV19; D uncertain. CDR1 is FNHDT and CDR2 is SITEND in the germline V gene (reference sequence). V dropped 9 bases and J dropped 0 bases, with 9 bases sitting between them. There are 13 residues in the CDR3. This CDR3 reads CATPGANTGQLYF. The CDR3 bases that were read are TGTGCCACCCCTGGTGCAAACACCGGG.

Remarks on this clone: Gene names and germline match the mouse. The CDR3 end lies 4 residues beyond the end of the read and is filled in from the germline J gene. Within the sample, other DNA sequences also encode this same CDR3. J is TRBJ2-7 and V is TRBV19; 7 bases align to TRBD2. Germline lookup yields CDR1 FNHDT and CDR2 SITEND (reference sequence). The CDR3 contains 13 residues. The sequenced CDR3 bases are TGTGCCAGCAGTATACCTGGGGGATAT. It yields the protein CASSIPGGY. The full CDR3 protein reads CASSIPGGYEQYF.

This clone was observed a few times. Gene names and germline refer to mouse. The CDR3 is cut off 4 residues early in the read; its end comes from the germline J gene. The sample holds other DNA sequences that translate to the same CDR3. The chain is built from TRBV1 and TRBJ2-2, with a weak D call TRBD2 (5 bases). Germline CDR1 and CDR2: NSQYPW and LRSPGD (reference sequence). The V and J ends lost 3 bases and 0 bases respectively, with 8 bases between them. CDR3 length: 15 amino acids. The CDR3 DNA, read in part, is TGCACCTGCAGTGCGCCTGGGTCAAACACCGGG. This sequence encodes CTCSAPGSNTG. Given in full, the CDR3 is CTCSAPGSNTGQLYF.

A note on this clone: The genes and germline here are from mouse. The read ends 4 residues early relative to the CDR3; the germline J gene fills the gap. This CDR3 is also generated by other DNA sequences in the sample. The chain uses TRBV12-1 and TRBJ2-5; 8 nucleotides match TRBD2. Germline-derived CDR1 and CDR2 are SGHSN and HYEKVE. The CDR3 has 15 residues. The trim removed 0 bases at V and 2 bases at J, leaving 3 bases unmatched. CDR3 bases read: TGTGCCAGCTCTCTCACTGGGGGTGGCCAAGAC. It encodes CASSLTGGGQD. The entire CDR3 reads CASSLTGGGQDTQYF.

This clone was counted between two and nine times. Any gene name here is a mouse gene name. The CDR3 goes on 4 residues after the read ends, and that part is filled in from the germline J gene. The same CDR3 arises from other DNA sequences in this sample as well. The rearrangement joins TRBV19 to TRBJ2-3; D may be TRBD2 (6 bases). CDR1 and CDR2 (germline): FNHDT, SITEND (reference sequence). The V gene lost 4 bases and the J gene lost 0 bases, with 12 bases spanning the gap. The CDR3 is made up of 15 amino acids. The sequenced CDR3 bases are TGTGCCAGCAGTCTACTGGGTTCTAGTGCAGAA. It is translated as CASSLLGSSAE. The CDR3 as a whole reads CASSLLGSSAETLYF.

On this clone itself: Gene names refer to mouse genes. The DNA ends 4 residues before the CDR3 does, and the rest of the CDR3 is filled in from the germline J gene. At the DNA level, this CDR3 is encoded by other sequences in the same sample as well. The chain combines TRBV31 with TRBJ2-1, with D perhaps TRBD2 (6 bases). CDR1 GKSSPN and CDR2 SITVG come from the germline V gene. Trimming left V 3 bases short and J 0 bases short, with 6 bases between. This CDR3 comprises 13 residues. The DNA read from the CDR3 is TGTGCCTGGAGGGGGGGTAACTATGCT. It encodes CAWRGGNYA. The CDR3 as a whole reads CAWRGGNYAEQFF.

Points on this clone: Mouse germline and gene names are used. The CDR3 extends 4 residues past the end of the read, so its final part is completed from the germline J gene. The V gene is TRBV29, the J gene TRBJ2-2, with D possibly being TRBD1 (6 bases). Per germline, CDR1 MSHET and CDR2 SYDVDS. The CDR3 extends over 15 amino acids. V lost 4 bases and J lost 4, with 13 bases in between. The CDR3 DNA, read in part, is TGTGCTAGCAGTTCCTACAGGGAGTCCACCGGG. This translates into CASSSYRESTG. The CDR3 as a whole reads CASSSYRESTGQLYF.

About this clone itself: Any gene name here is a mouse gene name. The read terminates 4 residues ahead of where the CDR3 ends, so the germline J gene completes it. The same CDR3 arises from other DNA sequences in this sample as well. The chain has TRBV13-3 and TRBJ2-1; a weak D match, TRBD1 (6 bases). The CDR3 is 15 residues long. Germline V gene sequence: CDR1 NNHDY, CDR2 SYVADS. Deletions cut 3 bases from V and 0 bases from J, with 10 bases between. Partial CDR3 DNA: TGTGCCAGCAGTGGGCGGGACATTAACTATGCT. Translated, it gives CASSGRDINYA. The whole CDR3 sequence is CASSGRDINYAEQFF.

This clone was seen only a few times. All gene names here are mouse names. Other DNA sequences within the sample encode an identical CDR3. The covered CDR3 bases are TGCACCTGCAGTGCTGCAGGGAACTCC. This sequence encodes CTCSAAGNS. The CDR3 reads in full as CTCSAAGNSDYTF. The chain employs TRBV1 and TRBJ1-2; a weak D match, TRBD1 (5 bases). Read data end 4 residues before the CDR3 end; the end is taken from the germline J gene. Between the trimmed V and J ends, which lost 3 bases and 2 bases, there was a span of 7 bases. Germline V gives CDR1 NSQYPW, CDR2 LRSPGD (reference sequence). The CDR3 contains 13 residues.

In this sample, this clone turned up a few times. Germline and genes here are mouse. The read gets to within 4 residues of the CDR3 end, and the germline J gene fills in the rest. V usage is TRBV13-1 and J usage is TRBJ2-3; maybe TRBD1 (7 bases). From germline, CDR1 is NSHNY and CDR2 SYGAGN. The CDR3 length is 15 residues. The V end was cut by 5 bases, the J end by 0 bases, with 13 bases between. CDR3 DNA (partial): TGTGCCAGCAGGATGACAGGGACTAGTGCAGAA. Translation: CASRMTGTSAE. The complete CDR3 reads CASRMTGTSAETLYF.

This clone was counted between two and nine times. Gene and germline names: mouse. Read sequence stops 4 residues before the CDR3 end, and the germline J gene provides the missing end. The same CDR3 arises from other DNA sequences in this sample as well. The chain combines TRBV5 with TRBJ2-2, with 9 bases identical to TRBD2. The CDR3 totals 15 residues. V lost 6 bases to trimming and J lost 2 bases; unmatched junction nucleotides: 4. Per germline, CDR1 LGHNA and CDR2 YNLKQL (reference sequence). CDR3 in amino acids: CASSPDWGNTGQLYF. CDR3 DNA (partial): TGTGCCAGCAGTCCCGACTGGGGGAACACCGGG.

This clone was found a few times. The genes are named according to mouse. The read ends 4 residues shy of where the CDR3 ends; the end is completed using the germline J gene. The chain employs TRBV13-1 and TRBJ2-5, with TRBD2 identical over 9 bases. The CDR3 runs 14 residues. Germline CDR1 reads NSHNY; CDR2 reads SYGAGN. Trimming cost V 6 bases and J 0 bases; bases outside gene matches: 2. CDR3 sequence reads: CASNWGVNQDTQYF. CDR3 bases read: TGTGCCAGCAACTGGGGGGTTAACCAAGAC.

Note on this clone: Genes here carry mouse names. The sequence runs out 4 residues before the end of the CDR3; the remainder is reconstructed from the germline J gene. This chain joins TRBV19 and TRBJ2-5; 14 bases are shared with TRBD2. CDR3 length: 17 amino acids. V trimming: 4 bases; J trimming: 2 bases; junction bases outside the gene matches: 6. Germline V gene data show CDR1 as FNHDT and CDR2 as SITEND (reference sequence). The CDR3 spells CASSRDWGGAIQDTQYF. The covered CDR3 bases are TGTGCCAGCAGTCGGGACTGGGGGGGCGCGATCCAAGAC.

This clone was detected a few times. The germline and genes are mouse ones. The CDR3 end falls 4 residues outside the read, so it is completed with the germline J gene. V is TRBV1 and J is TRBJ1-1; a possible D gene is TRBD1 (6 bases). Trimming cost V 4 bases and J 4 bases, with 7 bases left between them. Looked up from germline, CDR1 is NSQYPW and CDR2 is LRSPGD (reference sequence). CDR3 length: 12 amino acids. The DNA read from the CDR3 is TGCACCTGCAGTGACAGGGCCACA. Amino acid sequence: CTCSDRAT. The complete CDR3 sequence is CTCSDRATEVFF.

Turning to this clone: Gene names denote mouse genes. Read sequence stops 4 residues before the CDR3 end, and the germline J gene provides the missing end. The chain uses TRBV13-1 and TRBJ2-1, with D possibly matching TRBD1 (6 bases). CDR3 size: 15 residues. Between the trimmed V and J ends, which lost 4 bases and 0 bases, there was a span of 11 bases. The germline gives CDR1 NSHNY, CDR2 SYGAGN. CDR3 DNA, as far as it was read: TGTGCCAGCAGTCACCGGGACAATAACTATGCT. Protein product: CASSHRDNNYA. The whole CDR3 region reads CASSHRDNNYAEQFF.

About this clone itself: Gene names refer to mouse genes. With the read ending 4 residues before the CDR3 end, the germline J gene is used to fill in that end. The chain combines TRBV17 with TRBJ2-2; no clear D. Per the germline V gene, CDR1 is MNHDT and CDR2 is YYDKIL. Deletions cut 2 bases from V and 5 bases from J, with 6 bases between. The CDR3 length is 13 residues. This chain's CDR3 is CASSRIQTGQLYF. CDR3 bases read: TGTGCTAGCAGTAGAATACAAACCGGG.

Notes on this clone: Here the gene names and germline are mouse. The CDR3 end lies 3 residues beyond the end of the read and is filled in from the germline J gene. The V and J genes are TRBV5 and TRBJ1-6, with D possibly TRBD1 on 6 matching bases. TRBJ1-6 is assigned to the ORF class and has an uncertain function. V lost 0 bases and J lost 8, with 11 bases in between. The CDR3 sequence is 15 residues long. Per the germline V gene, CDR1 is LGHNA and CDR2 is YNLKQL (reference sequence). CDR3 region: CASSQDRGADSPLYF. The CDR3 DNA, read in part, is TGTGCCAGCAGCCAAGATCGGGGGGCCGATTCGCCC.

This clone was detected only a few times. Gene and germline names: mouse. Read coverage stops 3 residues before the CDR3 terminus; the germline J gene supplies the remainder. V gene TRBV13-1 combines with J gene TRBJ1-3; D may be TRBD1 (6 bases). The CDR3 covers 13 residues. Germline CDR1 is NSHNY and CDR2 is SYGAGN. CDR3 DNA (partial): TGTGCCAGCAGTGATGCGGACAGCCCTACG. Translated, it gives CASSDADSPT. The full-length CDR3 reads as CASSDADSPTLYF.

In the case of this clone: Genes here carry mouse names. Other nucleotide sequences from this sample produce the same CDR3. The CDR3 DNA, read in part, is TGCACCTGCAGTGCGCCGACTGGGGGCCAAGAC. It yields the protein CTCSAPTGGQD. In full, the CDR3 is CTCSAPTGGQDTQYF. V and J are TRBV1 and TRBJ2-5; TRBD2 matches 9 bases. The CDR3 end lies 4 residues beyond the end of the read and is filled in from the germline J gene. CDR3 length: 15 residues. V trimming: 3 bases; J trimming: 2 bases; junction bases outside the gene matches: 3. Germline V gene data show CDR1 as NSQYPW and CDR2 as LRSPGD (reference sequence). Full variable domain (rest looked up from reference TRBV1 and TRBJ2-5): VTLLEQNPRWRLVPRGQAVNLRCILKNSQYPWMSWYQQDLQKQLQWLFTLRSPGDKEVKSLPGADYLATRVTDTELRLQVANMSQGRTLYCTCSAPTGGQDTQYFGPGTRLLVL.

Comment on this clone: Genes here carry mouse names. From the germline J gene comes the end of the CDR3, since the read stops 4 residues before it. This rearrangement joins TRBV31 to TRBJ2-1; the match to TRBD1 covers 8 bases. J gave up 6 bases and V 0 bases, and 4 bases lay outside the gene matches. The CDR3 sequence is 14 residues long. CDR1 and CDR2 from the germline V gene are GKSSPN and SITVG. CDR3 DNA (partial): TGTGCCTGGAGTCTACGCAGGGGGCTTGCT. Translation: CAWSLRRGLA. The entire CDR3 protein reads CAWSLRRGLAEQFF.

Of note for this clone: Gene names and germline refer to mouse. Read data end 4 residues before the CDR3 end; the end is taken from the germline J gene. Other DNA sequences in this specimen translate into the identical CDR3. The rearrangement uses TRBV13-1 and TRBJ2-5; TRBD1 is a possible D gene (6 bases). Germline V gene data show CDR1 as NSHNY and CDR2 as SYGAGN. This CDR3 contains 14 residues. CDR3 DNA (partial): TGTGCCAGCAGTGATGGGGGGACAAAAGAC. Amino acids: CASSDGGTKD. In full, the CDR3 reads CASSDGGTKDTQYF.

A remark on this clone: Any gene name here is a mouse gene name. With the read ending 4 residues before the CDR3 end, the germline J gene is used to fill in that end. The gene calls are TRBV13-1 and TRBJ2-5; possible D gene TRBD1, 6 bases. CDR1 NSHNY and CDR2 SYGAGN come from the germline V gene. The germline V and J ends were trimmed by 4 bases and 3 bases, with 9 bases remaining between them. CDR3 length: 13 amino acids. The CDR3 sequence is CASSSQGQDTQYF. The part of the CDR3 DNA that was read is TGTGCCAGCAGTTCCCAGGGGCAAGAC.

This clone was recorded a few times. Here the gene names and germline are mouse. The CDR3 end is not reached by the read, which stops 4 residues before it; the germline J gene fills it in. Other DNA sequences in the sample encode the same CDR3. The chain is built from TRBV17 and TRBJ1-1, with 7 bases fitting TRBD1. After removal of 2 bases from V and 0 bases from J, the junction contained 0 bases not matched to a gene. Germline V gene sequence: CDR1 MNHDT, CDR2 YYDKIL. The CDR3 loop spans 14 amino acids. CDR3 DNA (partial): TGTGCTAGCAGTAGAACAGGGGCAAACACA. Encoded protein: CASSRTGANT. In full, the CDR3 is CASSRTGANTEVFF.

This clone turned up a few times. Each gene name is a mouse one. The CDR3 loop is CTCSAGGGWEETLYF. The CDR3 bases that were read are TGCACCTGCAGTGCAGGGGGGGGATGGGAAGAA. The V and J genes are TRBV1 and TRBJ2-3, with 7 bases that match TRBD2. Read data end 4 residues before the CDR3 end; the end is taken from the germline J gene. From germline, CDR1 is NSQYPW and CDR2 LRSPGD (reference sequence). The CDR3 is made up of 15 amino acids.

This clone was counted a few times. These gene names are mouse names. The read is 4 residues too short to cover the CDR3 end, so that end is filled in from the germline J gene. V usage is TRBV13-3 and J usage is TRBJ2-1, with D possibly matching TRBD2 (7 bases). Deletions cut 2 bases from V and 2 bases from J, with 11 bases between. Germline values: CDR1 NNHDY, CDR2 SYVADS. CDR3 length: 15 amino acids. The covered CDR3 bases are TGTGCCAGCAGTGAAAGGGGGGCGGACTATGCT. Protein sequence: CASSERGADYA. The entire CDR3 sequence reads CASSERGADYAEQFF.

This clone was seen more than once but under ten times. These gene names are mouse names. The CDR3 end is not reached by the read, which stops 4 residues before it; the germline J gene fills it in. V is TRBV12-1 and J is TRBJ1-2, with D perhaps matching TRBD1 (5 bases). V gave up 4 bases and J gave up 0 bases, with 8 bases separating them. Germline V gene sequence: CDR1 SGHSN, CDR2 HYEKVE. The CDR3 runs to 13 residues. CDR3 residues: CASSVTANSDYTF. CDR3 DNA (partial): TGTGCCAGCTCCGTGACAGCAAACTCC. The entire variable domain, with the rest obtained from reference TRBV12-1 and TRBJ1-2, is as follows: DSGVVQSPRHIIKEKGGRSVLTCIPISGHSNVVWYQQTLGKELKFLIQHYEKVERDKGFLPSRFSVQQFDDYHSEMNMSALELEDSAMYFCASSVTANSDYTFGSGTRLLVI.